This T cell receptor (beta chain) appears in the sequencing data of a study of OX40 agonist ivuxolimab in advanced cancers. This clone has a single count. Germline CDR1 and CDR2: SGHVS and FNYEAQ. J gave up 3 bases and V 5 bases, and 7 bases lay outside the gene matches. There are 15 residues in the CDR3. This table comes from immunoSEQ multiplex PCR, and its TCRdb copy is limited to in-frame clones, with some not included. The sample holds about 46,000 clones; roughly nine tenths are singletons and the top ten take 11% to 15%. This receptor was obtained from an adult with an advanced solid tumor such as melanoma, head and neck, liver or kidney cancer. The sequences come from CD4+ or CD8+ T cells sorted from blood, collected in a trial of the OX40 agonist ivuxolimab. The V call is TRBV7-6, the J call TRBJ2-1; TRBD2 aligns across 7 bases. The CDR3 nucleotides read TGTGCCAGCAGCAAGACTAGCATGGTCTACAATGAGCAGTTCTTC. Translated: CASSKTSMVYNEQFF.